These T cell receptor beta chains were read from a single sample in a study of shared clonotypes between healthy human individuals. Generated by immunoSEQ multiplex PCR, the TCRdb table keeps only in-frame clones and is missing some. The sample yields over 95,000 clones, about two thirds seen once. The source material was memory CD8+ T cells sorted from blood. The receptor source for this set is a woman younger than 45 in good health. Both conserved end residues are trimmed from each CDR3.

CDR3aa: ASSRLLGPNYGYT
v_gene: TRBV7-8
j_gene: TRBJ1-2

CDR3aa: ASSSSGREKLF
v_gene: TRBV28
j_gene: TRBJ1-4

CDR3aa: ASSPEDSPGDEQY
v_gene: TRBV18
j_gene: TRBJ2-7

CDR3aa: ASSPRDLSYNEQF
v_gene: TRBV4-1
j_gene: TRBJ2-1

CDR3aa: ASTGGGNEQY
v_gene: TRBV27
j_gene: TRBJ2-7

CDR3aa: AIRGDSDTGELF
v_gene: TRBV10-3
j_gene: TRBJ2-2

CDR3aa: ASRGIIIGGAFREQY
v_gene: TRBV10-1
j_gene: TRBJ2-7

CDR3aa: ASSSGTSVKETQY
v_gene: TRBV11-3
j_gene: TRBJ2-5

CDR3aa: ASSFGGRTYEQY
v_gene: TRBV11-2
j_gene: TRBJ2-7

CDR3aa: ASSVGVSVTYEQY
v_gene: TRBV9
j_gene: TRBJ2-7

CDR3aa: ASSLVWSEAF
v_gene: TRBV7-9
j_gene: TRBJ1-1

CDR3aa: ASSLGEKLF
v_gene: TRBV6-5
j_gene: TRBJ1-4

CDR3aa: ASSLGDYGYT
v_gene: TRBV11-2
j_gene: TRBJ1-2

CDR3aa: ASSIGTANEKLF
v_gene: TRBV27
j_gene: TRBJ1-4

CDR3aa: ASSLLAGGYTQY
v_gene: TRBV5-8
j_gene: TRBJ2-3

CDR3aa: ASSQDAGIGQPQH
v_gene: TRBV4-2
j_gene: TRBJ1-5

CDR3aa: ASSLVGGSAHEQY
v_gene: TRBV7-8
j_gene: TRBJ2-7

CDR3aa: ASSFGLAGMDEQF
v_gene: TRBV11-3
j_gene: TRBJ2-1

CDR3aa: AISPPTASGGTDTQY
v_gene: TRBV10-3
j_gene: TRBJ2-3

CDR3aa: ASSLASGGEYNEQF
v_gene: TRBV7-2
j_gene: TRBJ2-1

CDR3aa: ASSLYRLSGANVLT
v_gene: TRBV5-4
j_gene: TRBJ2-6

CDR3aa: ATSSLRDGSSGANVLT
v_gene: TRBV15
j_gene: TRBJ2-6

CDR3aa: ASSWTQGYDQPQH
v_gene: TRBV5-1
j_gene: TRBJ1-5

CDR3aa: ASSLVGQTYEQY
v_gene: TRBV5-6
j_gene: TRBJ2-7

CDR3aa: AWPGGRANEQY
v_gene: TRBV30
j_gene: TRBJ2-7

CDR3aa: ASSSGTGGGQAF
v_gene: TRBV5-1
j_gene: TRBJ1-1

CDR3aa: AARIPRGEQY
v_gene: TRBV30
j_gene: TRBJ2-7

CDR3aa: ASRRDGTTNEKLF
v_gene: TRBV2
j_gene: TRBJ1-4

CDR3aa: ASSEEANYGYT
v_gene: TRBV2
j_gene: TRBJ1-2

CDR3aa: ASSLGGFIYEQY
v_gene: TRBV13
j_gene: TRBJ2-7

CDR3aa: ASSQSEGPSYEQY
v_gene: TRBV4-1
j_gene: TRBJ2-7

CDR3aa: ASSAPSGTSYNEQF
v_gene: TRBV9
j_gene: TRBJ2-1

CDR3aa: ASSQTLGTGGFEQY
v_gene: TRBV5-4
j_gene: TRBJ2-7

CDR3aa: ASSPPHGQETQY
v_gene: TRBV18
j_gene: TRBJ2-5

CDR3aa: ASSYSFEGGNNEQF
v_gene: TRBV6-5
j_gene: TRBJ2-1

CDR3aa: ASSRPGQGFLEQY
v_gene: TRBV9
j_gene: TRBJ2-7

CDR3aa: ASSTDSGWSSYEQY
v_gene: TRBV27
j_gene: TRBJ2-7

CDR3aa: SVHSQLAGEYTQY
v_gene: TRBV29-1
j_gene: TRBJ2-3

CDR3aa: ASSLSRSFISPLH
v_gene: TRBV5-6
j_gene: TRBJ1-6

CDR3aa: ASNPTSHGELF
v_gene: TRBV28
j_gene: TRBJ2-2

CDR3aa: SASLAFGSYEQY
v_gene: TRBV29-1
j_gene: TRBJ2-7

CDR3aa: ASRGTLNTEAF
v_gene: TRBV28
j_gene: TRBJ1-1

CDR3aa: AWSVFGPSGSPLH
v_gene: TRBV30
j_gene: TRBJ1-6

CDR3aa: ASSPNFGRYDEQF
v_gene: TRBV28
j_gene: TRBJ2-1

CDR3aa: ASSSQDIMNTEAF
v_gene: TRBV28
j_gene: TRBJ1-1

CDR3aa: AISEVGLVNEQF
v_gene: TRBV10-3
j_gene: TRBJ2-1

CDR3aa: ATAAAERVTGELF
v_gene: TRBV15
j_gene: TRBJ2-2

CDR3aa: ASSLWGDTQY
v_gene: TRBV5-1
j_gene: TRBJ2-3

CDR3aa: ASSFRHGTGGRGEQY
v_gene: TRBV12-1
j_gene: TRBJ2-7

CDR3aa: ASSTTPKAPNTGELF
v_gene: TRBV28
j_gene: TRBJ2-2

CDR3aa: ASSLGGANQPQH
v_gene: TRBV28
j_gene: TRBJ1-5

CDR3aa: ASNAYDGEQY
v_gene: TRBV5-1
j_gene: TRBJ2-7

CDR3aa: ASSLSAGFISEAF
v_gene: TRBV27
j_gene: TRBJ1-1

CDR3aa: ASKTSGIPSYEQY
v_gene: TRBV27
j_gene: NA

CDR3aa: ASSFQGFLYEQY
v_gene: TRBV11-2
j_gene: TRBJ2-7

CDR3aa: ASSQELYFLEQY
v_gene: TRBV4-2
j_gene: TRBJ2-7

CDR3aa: ASSWAYRESDEQY
v_gene: TRBV5-3
j_gene: TRBJ2-7

CDR3aa: ASSQGYGYT
v_gene: TRBV14
j_gene: TRBJ1-2

CDR3aa: ASSLGDDTQY
v_gene: TRBV11-3
j_gene: TRBJ2-3

CDR3aa: ASRVEGSTEAF
v_gene: TRBV5-1
j_gene: TRBJ1-1